This entry lists 16 T cell receptor beta chains sequenced from one sample in a study of cytomegalovirus exposure and HLA in healthy donors. Researchers ran the PCR with 60 Vbeta and 13 Jbeta primers. Clones were sequenced by immunoSEQ multiplex PCR, and TCRdb holds only the in-frame ones, with some missing. The table lists about 160,000 clones, 65% to 85% of them singletons. The sequenced sample was PBMCs. The receptors shown here come from a man aged 45-65 years in good health and CMV-seropositive.

This clone has a single count. The rearrangement links TRBV5-1 to TRBJ2-5; TRBD2 aligns across 14 bases. Germline V gene sequence: CDR1 SGHRS, CDR2 YFSETQ. J was trimmed by 4 bases and V by 3 bases; bases with no gene match: 2. The CDR3 length is 15 residues. For the CDR3, the DNA is TGCGCCAGCAGCTCGACTAGCGGGAGGGTAGAGACCCAGTACTTC. Its protein is CASSSTSGRVETQYF.

The rearrangement joins TRBV2 to TRBJ2-5; TRBD1 aligns across 7 bases. The V gene's germline CDR1 is SNHLY and CDR2 FYNNEI. With 5 bases clipped from V and 5 bases from J, the junction kept 5 bases outside the gene matches. This CDR3 contains 13 residues. The DNA of the CDR3 is TGTGCCAGCAGTTATACAGGGGTGGAGACCCAGTACTTC. Translation: CASSYTGVETQYF.

This chain joins TRBV4-2 and TRBJ2-2; 9 bases fit TRBD2. This CDR3 is built from 17 residues. The junction had 9 bases not matched to a gene; V was cut back by 0 bases and J by 7 bases. CDR1 and CDR2 from the germline V gene are LGHNA and YNFKEQ. CDR3 nucleotides: TGTGCCAGCAGCCAAGATAGCGGGGGTTCACGGAACGGGGAGCTGTTTTTT. This sequence encodes CASSQDSGGSRNGELFF.

This chain uses TRBV28 with TRBJ1-3; D is unclear. Germline-derived CDR1 and CDR2 are MDHEN and SYDVKM. V was trimmed by 6 bases and J by 0 bases, leaving 12 bases between them. There are 15 residues in the CDR3. In DNA form, the CDR3 reads TGTGCCAGCAGGAGCGGACTGGCCTCTGGAAACACCATATATTTT. Translation gives CASRSGLASGNTIYF.

The rearrangement joins TRBV7-9 to TRBJ1-3; D gene ambiguous. Trimming removed 3 bases at V and 4 bases at J, with 4 bases between. The CDR3 has 12 residues. Per germline, CDR1 SEHNR and CDR2 FQNEAQ (reference sequence). The CDR3 is CASSFGGNTIYF. The CDR3 DNA follows: TGTGCCAGCAGCTTTGGCGGAAACACCATATATTTT.

The chain combines TRBV5-4 with TRBJ1-2, with 8 nucleotides matching TRBD1. The CDR3 runs 15 residues. CDR1 and CDR2 from the germline V gene are SGHNT and YYREEE (reference sequence). J gave up 4 bases and V 2 bases, and 7 bases lay outside the gene matches. DNA for the CDR3: TGTGCCAGCAGCTTTGACAGGGGAGGAGGCTATGGCTACACCTTC. It specifies CASSFDRGGGYGYTF.

The chain combines TRBV30 with TRBJ1-2; D call uncertain. V was clipped by 0 bases and J by 8 bases, with 13 bases between them. Germline CDR1 reads GTSNPN; CDR2 reads SVGIG (reference sequence). The CDR3 totals 13 residues. The CDR3 here is CAWSVGVSGGYTF. The DNA for the CDR3 is TGTGCCTGGAGTGTAGGAGTCTCGGGGGGCTACACCTTC. Together with reference TRBV30 and TRBJ1-2, the CDR3 gives the full variable domain: SQTIHQWPATLVQPVGSPLSLECTVEGTSNPNLYWYRQAAGRGLQLLFYSVGIGQISSEVPQNLSASRPQDRQFILSSKKLLLSDSGFYLCAWSVGVSGGYTFGSGTRLTVV.

This chain uses TRBV18 with TRBJ2-4; weak D call: TRBD2 (5 bases). The length of the CDR3 is 17 residues. Germline CDR1 is KGHSH and CDR2 is LQKENI. The V end lost 5 bases, the J end lost 0 bases, and 17 bases lay between the germline ends. CDR3 amino acids: CASSFLGRSLAKNIQYF. Written as DNA, the CDR3 is TGTGCCAGCTCATTCCTTGGGAGATCATTAGCCAAAAACATTCAGTACTTC. The entire variable domain, with the rest obtained from reference TRBV18 and TRBJ2-4, is as follows: NAGVMQNPRHLVRRRGQEARLRCSPMKGHSHVYWYRQLPEEGLKFMVYLQKENIIDESGMPKERFSAEFPKEGPSILRIQQVVRGDSAAYFCASSFLGRSLAKNIQYFGAGTRLSVL.

This clone was seen a single time. This chain connects TRBV18 to TRBJ1-4; perhaps TRBD1 as D (5 bases). CDR3 length equals 15 residues. The germline V and J ends were trimmed by 0 bases and 7 bases, with 12 bases remaining between them. Germline assignment: CDR1 KGHSH and CDR2 LQKENI. The CDR3 loop is CASSPPGRGVEKLFF. The CDR3 region has the DNA TGTGCCAGCTCACCACCGGGAAGGGGCGTTGAAAAACTGTTTTTT.

This sequence joins TRBV14 and TRBJ2-5, with TRBD2 identical over 8 bases. Germline assignment: CDR1 SGHDN and CDR2 FVKESK. CDR3 length equals 15 residues. V lost 4 bases and J lost 9; bases outside the gene matches: 13. The CDR3 DNA sequence: TGTGCCAGCAGCCCCTTGTTAGCGGGAAATGTACCCCAGTACTTC. It translates to CASSPLLAGNVPQYF.

This clone was seen a few times. The CDR3 DNA reads as TGTGCCAGCTCACCGGGACAGGAAAATTCACCCCTCCACTTT. It is translated as CASSPGQENSPLHF. J is TRBJ1-6 and V is TRBV18; 8 bases fit TRBD1. Germline V gives CDR1 KGHSH, CDR2 LQKENI. This CDR3 is built from 14 residues. The ends lost 3 bases at V and 7 bases at J; junction bases unmatched: 2.

The chain recombines TRBV2 with TRBJ1-2; D is perhaps TRBD1 (5 bases). Germline-derived CDR1 and CDR2 are SNHLY and FYNNEI. This CDR3 region has 13 residues. Trimming took 4 bases from V and 6 from J, leaving 12 bases between them. CDR3 in amino acids: CASSVGGGDGYTF. CDR3 coding DNA: TGTGCCAGCAGTGTGGGGGGTGGGGATGGCTACACCTTC.

In its sample, this clone was seen a few times. The CDR3 nucleotides read TGTGCCAGCAGTGACAGGGGCATTTCCTACGAGCAGTACTTC. Its translation is CASSDRGISYEQYF. The rearrangement uses TRBV6-1 and TRBJ2-7; TRBD1 might be the D (6 bases). Trimming shortened V by 3 bases and J by 1 base, and 10 bases separated the two germline ends. The CDR3 length is 14 residues. CDR1 is MNHNS, CDR2 SASEGT, per germline.

V gene TRBV5-1 combines with J gene TRBJ2-2; 9 positions match TRBD1. CDR3 length: 16 amino acids. The junction had 4 bases not matched to a gene; V was cut back by 0 bases and J by 4 bases. Germline loops: CDR1 SGHRS, CDR2 YFSETQ. The CDR3 spells CASSLVWTGATGELFF. CDR3 DNA: TGCGCCAGCAGCTTGGTTTGGACAGGGGCCACCGGGGAGCTGTTTTTT.

The chain couples TRBV30 to TRBJ2-1; maybe TRBD2 (5 bases). Germline V gives CDR1 GTSNPN, CDR2 SVGIG (reference sequence). V shed 0 bases and J shed 11 bases, with 17 bases lying between them. The length of the CDR3 is 14 residues. This CDR3 reads CAWSVVIKGAQQFF. CDR3 nucleotides: TGTGCCTGGAGTGTAGTTATTAAGGGAGCTCAGCAGTTCTTC.

The genes are TRBV7-9 and TRBJ1-1; no clear D. From germline, CDR1 is SEHNR and CDR2 FQNEAQ (reference sequence). V lost 2 bases, J lost 1 base, and 5 bases lay in between. The length of the CDR3 is 13 residues. The CDR3 DNA is TGTGCCAGCAGCTTACAGGAGAACACTGAAGCTTTCTTT. Its translation: CASSLQENTEAFF.